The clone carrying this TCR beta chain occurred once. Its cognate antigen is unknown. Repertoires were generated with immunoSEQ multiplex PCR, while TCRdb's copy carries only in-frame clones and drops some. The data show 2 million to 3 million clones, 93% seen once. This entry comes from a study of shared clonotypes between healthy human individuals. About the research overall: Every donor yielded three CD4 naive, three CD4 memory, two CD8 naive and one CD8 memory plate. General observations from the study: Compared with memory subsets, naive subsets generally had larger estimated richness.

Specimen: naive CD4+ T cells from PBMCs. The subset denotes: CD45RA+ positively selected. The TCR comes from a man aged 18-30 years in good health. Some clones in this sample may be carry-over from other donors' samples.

DNA for the CDR3: TGTGCCATCCGGACAGGGCGCCTCACCGGGGAGCTGTTTTTT. This translates into CAIRTGRLTGELFF. The chain uses TRBV10-3 and TRBJ2-2, with TRBD1 identical over 8 bases. Germline CDR1 ENHRY, CDR2 SYGVKD. CDR3 length: 14 amino acids. V was pared by 8 bases and J by 4 bases, with 6 bases of the junction left unmatched.